Listed below are T cell receptor beta chains from one sample, sequenced in a study of blood T cell repertoires in COVID-19. Sequencing was performed with immunoSEQ multiplex PCR; in TCRdb, only in-frame clones are kept and a portion is missing. The sample records about 59,000 clones, 73% being singletons. Material: peripheral blood. The receptors were sampled from a woman aged 45-60 years with active or convalescent COVID-19. Each CDR3 is given with its conserved first and last residue. The order of the fields is clone size, CDR3 length, D gene, J gene, V gene, CDR3 DNA, CDR3 protein. D genes are given only for firm matches. Not every row has a clone size; where given, it reads once, few, many or a size class.

. | 12 | . | TRBJ2-1 | TRBV19 | TGTGCCAGTAGTATAGACTACAGGAGACAGTTCTTC | CASSIDYRRQFF
few | 16 | TRBD1 | TRBJ2-6 | TRBV19 | TGTGCCAGTAGAAGGGACAGTGGGTCTGGGGCCAACGTCCTGACTTTC | CASRRDSGSGANVLTF
. | 14 | . | TRBJ2-2 | TRBV5-1 | TGCGCCAGCAGCTTGCCGGGACAATCCGGGGAGCTGTTTTTT | CASSLPGQSGELFF
. | 15 | TRBD1 | TRBJ1-5 | TRBV5-8 | TGTGCCAGCAGCCACCGAGGACAGGTCAATCAGCCCCAGCATTTT | CASSHRGQVNQPQHF
. | 14 | TRBD2 | TRBJ2-1 | TRBV2 | TGTGCCAGCAGTGGAGGGAGGGCCGGTAATGAGCAGTTCTTC | CASSGGRAGNEQFF
. | 14 | TRBD1 | TRBJ1-1 | TRBV27 | TGTGCCAGCGCACGTACCAGGGGGCGGACTGAAGCTTTCTTT | CASARTRGRTEAFF
few | 13 | . | TRBJ2-1 | TRBV29-1 | TGCAGCGTTGCCTCTAGTTCCTACAATGAGCAGTTCTTC | CSVASSSYNEQFF
many | 14 | TRBD1 | TRBJ1-2 | TRBV30 | TGTGCCTGGGTTACCCAGGGGGGCCGGGGTGGCTACACCTTC | CAWVTQGGRGGYTF
. | 13 | . | TRBJ1-2 | TRBV18 | TGTGCCAGCTCACCACAGGGGGACTATGGCTACACCTTC | CASSPQGDYGYTF
. | 12 | TRBD1 | TRBJ1-2 | TRBV30 | TGTGCCTGGAGTGGACAGGGCTATGGCTACACCTTC | CAWSGQGYGYTF
. | 16 | TRBD1 | TRBJ2-4 | TRBV20-1 | TGCAGTGCTAGTGGACAGGGGCTTTTAGCCAAAAACATTCAGTACTTC | CSASGQGLLAKNIQYF
. | 15 | TRBD2 | TRBJ2-7 | TRBV6-5 | TGTGCCAGCCAAGGACTAGCGGGAGGAGGCTACGAGCAGTACTTC | CASQGLAGGGYEQYF
. | 14 | . | TRBJ1-2 | TRBV28 | TGTGCCAGCAGTTTCGTATTTTCTAACTATGGCTACACCTTC | CASSFVFSNYGYTF
few | 16 | TRBD2 | TRBJ2-3 | TRBV27 | TGTGCCAGCAGTTTAGTCCTAGCGGGAATGGTAGATACGCAGTATTTT | CASSLVLAGMVDTQYF
few | 17 | TRBD2 | TRBJ2-4 | TRBV5-5 | TGTGCCAGCAGCGTATTTCCCGGGACTAGCGTCGGAAACATTCAGTACTTC | CASSVFPGTSVGNIQYF
once | 12 | . | TRBJ1-2 | TRBV19 | TGTGCCAGTCGCCCACAAGGGGGTGGCTACACCTTC | CASRPQGGGYTF
. | 16 | TRBD2 | TRBJ2-7 | TRBV5-1 | TGCGCCAGCAGCCCAGACGGCGGGACTAGATTCTACGAGCAGTACTTC | CASSPDGGTRFYEQYF
. | 15 | . | TRBJ2-2 | TRBV6-5 | TGTGCCAGCATTCCTCCTGGGGAGAGCACCGGGGAGCTGTTTTTT | CASIPPGESTGELFF
once | 15 | . | TRBJ1-1 | TRBV29-1 | TGCAGCGTTGAACCCCAGGGCAGGGGTAACACTGAAGCTTTCTTT | CSVEPQGRGNTEAFF
. | 14 | TRBD1 | TRBJ1-5 | TRBV13 | TGTGCCAGCAGCTTGGGACAGAGCAATCAGCCCCAGCATTTT | CASSLGQSNQPQHF
. | 15 | TRBD1 | TRBJ2-5 | TRBV12-5 | TGTGCTAGTGGTACACCACAGGGGGCATGGGAGACCCAGTACTTC | CASGTPQGAWETQYF
. | 16 | TRBD2 | TRBJ2-7 | TRBV19 | TGTGCCAGTAGTATAGGGGGGCTAGCGGGCGGCTTGGAGCAGTACTTC | CASSIGGLAGGLEQYF
. | 16 | . | TRBJ2-6 | TRBV7-6 | TGTGCCAGCAGCTTAGGTCAGGACTCTGGGGCCAACGTCCTGACTTTC | CASSLGQDSGANVLTF
. | 15 | TRBD2 | TRBJ2-5 | TRBV5-1 | TGCGCCAGCAGCTTATCGCCTAGCGGCCAAGAGACCCAGTACTTC | CASSLSPSGQETQYF
many | 13 | . | TRBJ2-3 | TRBV11-3 | TGTGCCAGCAGCTTAGGCCCCAGAGATACGCAGTATTTT | CASSLGPRDTQYF
. | 13 | TRBD1 | TRBJ1-2 | TRBV12-3/TRBV12-4 | TGTGCCAGCAGCTCCCAGGGGGTACGTGGCTACACCTTC | CASSSQGVRGYTF
. | 14 | . | TRBJ2-1 | TRBV19 | TGTGCCAGTAGTCGGCGACAGCCAATTAATGAGCAGTTCTTC | CASSRRQPINEQFF
. | 15 | . | TRBJ1-4 | TRBV19 | TGTGCCAGTAGAGACTCCGGGACACTTTATGAAAAACTGTTTTTT | CASRDSGTLYEKLFF
. | 13 | . | TRBJ2-7 | TRBV19 | TGTGCCAGTAGTTTGACAGCCTACTACGAGCAGTACTTC | CASSLTAYYEQYF
. | 13 | . | TRBJ1-2 | TRBV9 | TGTGCCAGCAGCGCGGTTGCTAACTATGGCTACACCTTC | CASSAVANYGYTF
. | 15 | . | TRBJ1-2 | TRBV5-4 | TGTGCCAGCAGTCCCGGTGGAGGGCATGACTATGGCTACACCTTC | CASSPGGGHDYGYTF
. | 14 | . | TRBJ2-7 | TRBV27 | TGTGCCAGCAGTGAGGGCAGGGGAACCTACGAGCAGTACTTC | CASSEGRGTYEQYF
few | 15 | . | TRBJ1-3 | TRBV7-7 | TGTGCCAGCAGCCCCCAATATGGGGGGGGTAACACCATATATTTT | CASSPQYGGGNTIYF
. | 12 | TRBD2 | TRBJ2-7 | TRBV24-1 | TGTGCCACCAGTGATCCGGGGGGGGAGCAGTACTTC | CATSDPGGEQYF
. | 18 | TRBD2 | TRBJ2-7 | TRBV5-8 | TGTGCCAGCAGCCACTTTTGGGCGGGAGGGCCATTTTCCTACGAGCAGTACTTC | CASSHFWAGGPFSYEQYF
once | 17 | TRBD1 | TRBJ2-2 | TRBV6-6 | TGTGCCAGCAGTCTCCCGGGACAGTTCCGGGGCACCGGGGAGCTGTTTTTT | CASSLPGQFRGTGELFF
. | 15 | . | TRBJ1-1 | TRBV7-2 | TGTGCCAGCAGCTTAGCGAACAGGGCAGGGACTGAAGCTTTCTTT | CASSLANRAGTEAFF
once | 17 | TRBD1 | TRBJ1-5 | TRBV6-4 | TGTGCCAGCAGTGACGATTCAGACAGGGGGAAAAATCAGCCCCAGCATTTT | CASSDDSDRGKNQPQHF
many | 15 | . | TRBJ2-7 | TRBV7-8 | TGTGCCAGCAGCTTAGGTAGGACACTAACCTACGAGCAGTACTTC | CASSLGRTLTYEQYF
. | 15 | TRBD1 | TRBJ2-7 | TRBV7-9 | TGTGCCAGCAGCTACTCCCAGGACAGGGGCAACGAGCAGTACTTC | CASSYSQDRGNEQYF
once | 13 | . | TRBJ1-6 | TRBV11-3 | TGTGCCAGCAGCTTCGGTTATAATTCACCCCTCCACTTT | CASSFGYNSPLHF
. | 15 | . | TRBJ2-7 | TRBV3-1/TRBV3-2 | TGTGCCAGCAGCCAAGTCCACAGAGTCTCCTACGAGCAGTACTTC | CASSQVHRVSYEQYF
. | 14 | . | TRBJ1-1 | TRBV19 | TGTGCCAGTAGTACCTGGGGCAGGGTGACTGAAGCTTTCTTT | CASSTWGRVTEAFF
once | 14 | TRBD2 | TRBJ2-7 | TRBV28 | TGTGCCAGCAGACTACTAGCGGGTTTTGGCGAGCAGTACTTC | CASRLLAGFGEQYF
once | 18 | . | TRBJ1-4 | TRBV5-5 | TGTGCCAGCAGCTTGGCCCCGGGACATCCTACCCTTAATGAAAAACTGTTTTTT | CASSLAPGHPTLNEKLFF
. | 14 | TRBD1 | TRBJ2-7 | TRBV7-2 | TGTGCCAGCAGCTTTTTCGACAGGGCTTACGAGCAGTACTTC | CASSFFDRAYEQYF
. | 15 | . | TRBJ2-5 | TRBV13 | TGTGCCAGCAGCTTAGGGGGCACGGATCAAGAGACCCAGTACTTC | CASSLGGTDQETQYF
. | 16 | . | TRBJ2-5 | TRBV3-1/TRBV3-2 | TGTGCCAGCAGCCAAGGCATACAGGGCGCGGGAGAGACCCAGTACTTC | CASSQGIQGAGETQYF